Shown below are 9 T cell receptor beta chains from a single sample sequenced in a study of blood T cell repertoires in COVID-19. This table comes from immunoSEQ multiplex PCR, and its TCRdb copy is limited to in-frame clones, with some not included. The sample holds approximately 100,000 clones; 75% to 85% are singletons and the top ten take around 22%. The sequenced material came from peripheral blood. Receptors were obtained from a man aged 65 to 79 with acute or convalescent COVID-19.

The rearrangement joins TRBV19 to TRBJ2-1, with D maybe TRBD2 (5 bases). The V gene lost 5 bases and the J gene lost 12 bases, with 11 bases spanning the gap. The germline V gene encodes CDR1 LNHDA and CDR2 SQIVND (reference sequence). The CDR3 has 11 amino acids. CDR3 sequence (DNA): TGTGCCAGTAGTTTCCGGACTGCGCAGTTCTTC. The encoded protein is CASSFRTAQFF.

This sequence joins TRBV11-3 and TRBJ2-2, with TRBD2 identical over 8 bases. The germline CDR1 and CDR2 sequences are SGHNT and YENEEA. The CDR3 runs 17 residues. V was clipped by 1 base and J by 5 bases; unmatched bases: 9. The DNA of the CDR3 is TGTGCCAGCAGCTTAGGTGCTGCGGGAGGCGGGACCGGGGAGCTGTTTTTT. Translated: CASSLGAAGGGTGELFF.

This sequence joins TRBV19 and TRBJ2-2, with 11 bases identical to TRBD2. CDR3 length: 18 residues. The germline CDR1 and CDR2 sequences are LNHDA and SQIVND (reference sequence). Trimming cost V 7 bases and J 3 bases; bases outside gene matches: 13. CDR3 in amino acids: CASKQTLRLAGYTGELFF. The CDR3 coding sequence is TGTGCCAGTAAACAGACACTCCGACTAGCGGGATACACCGGGGAGCTGTTTTTT.

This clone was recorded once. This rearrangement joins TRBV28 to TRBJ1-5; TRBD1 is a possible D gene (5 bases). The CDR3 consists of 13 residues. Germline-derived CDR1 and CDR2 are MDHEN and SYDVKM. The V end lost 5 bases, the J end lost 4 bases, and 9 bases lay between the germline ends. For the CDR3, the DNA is TGTGCCAGCAGTAGCGCAGGGAATCAGCCCCAGCATTTT. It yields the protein CASSSAGNQPQHF.

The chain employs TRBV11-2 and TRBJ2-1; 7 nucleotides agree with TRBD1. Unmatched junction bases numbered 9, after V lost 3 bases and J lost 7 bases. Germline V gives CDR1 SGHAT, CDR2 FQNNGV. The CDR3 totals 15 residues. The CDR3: CASSFRQGGRNEQFF. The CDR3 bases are TGTGCCAGCAGCTTCCGACAGGGTGGTAGAAATGAGCAGTTCTTC.

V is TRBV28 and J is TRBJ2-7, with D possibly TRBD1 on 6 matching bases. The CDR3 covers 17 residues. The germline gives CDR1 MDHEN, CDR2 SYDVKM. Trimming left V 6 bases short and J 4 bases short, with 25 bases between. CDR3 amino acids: CASSPARTVILRYEQYF. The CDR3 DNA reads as TGTGCCAGCAGCCCGGCTCGGACAGTAATACTAAGATACGAGCAGTACTTC.

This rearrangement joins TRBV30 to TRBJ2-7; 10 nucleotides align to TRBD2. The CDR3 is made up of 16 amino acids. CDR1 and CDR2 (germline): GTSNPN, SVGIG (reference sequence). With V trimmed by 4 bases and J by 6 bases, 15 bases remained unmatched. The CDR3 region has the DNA TGTGCCTGGACCTCCCCCAGCGGGAGGGCCCCCCCCGAGCAGTACTTC. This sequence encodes CAWTSPSGRAPPEQYF.

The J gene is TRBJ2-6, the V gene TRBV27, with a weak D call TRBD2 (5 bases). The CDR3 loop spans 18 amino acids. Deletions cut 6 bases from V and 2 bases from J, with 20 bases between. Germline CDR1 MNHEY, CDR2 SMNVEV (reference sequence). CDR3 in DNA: TGTGCCAGCAGAAGCGGATCGTACTGGTCCCCTGGGGCCAACGTCCTGACTTTC. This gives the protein CASRSGSYWSPGANVLTF.

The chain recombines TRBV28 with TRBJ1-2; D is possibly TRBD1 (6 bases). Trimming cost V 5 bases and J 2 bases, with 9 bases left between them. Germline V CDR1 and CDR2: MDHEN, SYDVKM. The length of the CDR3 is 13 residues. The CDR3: CASSLDRNYGYTF. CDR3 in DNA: TGTGCCAGCAGTCTAGACAGGAACTATGGCTACACCTTC.